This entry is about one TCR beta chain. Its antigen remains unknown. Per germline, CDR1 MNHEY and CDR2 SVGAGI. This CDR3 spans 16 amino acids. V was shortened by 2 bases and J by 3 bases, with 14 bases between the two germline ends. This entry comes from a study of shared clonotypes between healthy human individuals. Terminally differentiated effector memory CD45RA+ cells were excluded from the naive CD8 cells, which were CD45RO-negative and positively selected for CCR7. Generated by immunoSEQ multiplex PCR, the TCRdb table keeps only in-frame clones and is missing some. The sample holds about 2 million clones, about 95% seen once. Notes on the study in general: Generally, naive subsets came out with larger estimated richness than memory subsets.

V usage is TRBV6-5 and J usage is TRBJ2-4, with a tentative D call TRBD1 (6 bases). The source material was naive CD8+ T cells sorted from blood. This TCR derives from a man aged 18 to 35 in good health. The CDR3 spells CASSYRDTLGKNIQYF. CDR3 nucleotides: TGTGCCAGCAGTTACCGGGACACTCTCGGCAAAAACATTCAGTACTTC.